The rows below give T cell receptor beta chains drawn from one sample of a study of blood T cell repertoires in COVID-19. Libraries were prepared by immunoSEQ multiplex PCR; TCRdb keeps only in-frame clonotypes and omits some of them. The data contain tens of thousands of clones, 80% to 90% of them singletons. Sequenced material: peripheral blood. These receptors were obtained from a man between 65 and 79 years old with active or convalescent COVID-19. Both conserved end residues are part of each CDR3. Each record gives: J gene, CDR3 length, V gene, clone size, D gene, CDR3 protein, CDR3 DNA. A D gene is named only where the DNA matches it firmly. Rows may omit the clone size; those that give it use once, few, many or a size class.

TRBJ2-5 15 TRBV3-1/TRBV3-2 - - CASSQDPGAGETQYF TGTGCCAGCAGCCAAGACCCAGGCGCTGGCGAGACCCAGTACTTC
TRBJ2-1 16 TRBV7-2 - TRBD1 CASSPIDRGLNNEQFF TGTGCCAGCAGCCCTATAGACAGGGGTTTGAACAATGAGCAGTTCTTC
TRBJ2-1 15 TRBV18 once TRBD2 CASSPASSGSNEQFF TGTGCCAGCTCACCAGCCTCTAGCGGGAGTAATGAGCAGTTCTTC
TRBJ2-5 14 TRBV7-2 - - CASSLARGGETQYF TGTGCCAGCAGCTTAGCGAGGGGGGGAGAGACCCAGTACTTC
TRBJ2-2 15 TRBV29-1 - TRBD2 CSVDIGGRGTGELFF TGCAGCGTTGATATTGGCGGGAGGGGAACCGGGGAGCTGTTTTTT
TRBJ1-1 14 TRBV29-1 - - CSVVPSPMNTEAFF TGCAGCGTTGTTCCGAGCCCTATGAACACTGAAGCTTTCTTT
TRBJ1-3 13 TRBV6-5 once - CASSSHSGNTIYF TGTGCCAGCAGTTCCCATTCTGGAAACACCATATATTTT
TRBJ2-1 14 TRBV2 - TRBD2 CASRETSGRYEQFF TGTGCCAGCAGGGAGACTAGCGGGAGGTATGAGCAGTTCTTC
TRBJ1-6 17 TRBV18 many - CASSPTGTRPNNSPLHF TGTGCCAGCTCACCTACCGGGACACGACCGAATAATTCACCCCTCCACTTT
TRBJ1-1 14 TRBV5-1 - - CASSLVGADTEAFF TGCGCCAGCAGCTTGGTAGGTGCGGACACTGAAGCTTTCTTT
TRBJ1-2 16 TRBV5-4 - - CASTQEQWGLNYGYTF TGTGCCAGCACCCAGGAGCAGTGGGGCCTAAACTATGGCTACACCTTC
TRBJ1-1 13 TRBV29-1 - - CSVLPDRLSEAFF TGCAGCGTCCTACCCGACAGGTTATCTGAAGCTTTCTTT
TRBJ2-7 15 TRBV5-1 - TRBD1 CASSWGQGVTYEQYF TGCGCCAGCAGCTGGGGACAGGGGGTCACCTACGAGCAGTACTTC
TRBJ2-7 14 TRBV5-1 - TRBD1 CASSLQGARDEQYF TGCGCCAGCAGCTTGCAGGGGGCTCGGGACGAGCAGTACTTC
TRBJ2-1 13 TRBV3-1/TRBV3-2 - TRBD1 CASSQEGTGEPFF TGTGCCAGCAGCCAAGAAGGGACAGGGGAACCGTTCTTC